This TCR beta chain was recovered during a study of OX40 agonist ivuxolimab in advanced cancers. In the study overall: Treatment of patients was with ivuxolimab, an agonistic anti-OX40 (CD134) antibody. Intravenous ivuxolimab at 0.01 to 10 mg/kg was given to patients every 2 weeks. Findings and caveats of the study: The antigen specificity of the peripheral T cells (those that were expanded) was not determined. Low levels of normalized T-cell clonal expansion also appeared in some nonresponders.

The CDR3 totals 16 residues. CDR1 is ENHRY, CDR2 SYGVKD, per germline. Trimming pared 4 bases from V and 2 bases from J, leaving 16 bases between. Sequencing was performed with immunoSEQ multiplex PCR; in TCRdb, only in-frame clones are kept and a portion is missing. The sample gives 100,000 or so clones, roughly nine tenths of which show up once; more than 5.5% is in the top ten. About this clone: Its antigen is as yet unknown.

This sample comprised CD4+ or CD8+ T cells sorted from blood, obtained in a trial of the OX40 agonist ivuxolimab. The chain recombines TRBV10-3 with TRBJ2-3; the D is unclear. The clonotype comes from an adult with an advanced solid tumor such as melanoma, head and neck, liver or kidney cancer. The CDR3 here is CAISGGSASITDTQYF. CDR3 sequence (DNA): TGTGCCATCAGTGGAGGTTCGGCCAGCATCACAGATACGCAGTATTTT.